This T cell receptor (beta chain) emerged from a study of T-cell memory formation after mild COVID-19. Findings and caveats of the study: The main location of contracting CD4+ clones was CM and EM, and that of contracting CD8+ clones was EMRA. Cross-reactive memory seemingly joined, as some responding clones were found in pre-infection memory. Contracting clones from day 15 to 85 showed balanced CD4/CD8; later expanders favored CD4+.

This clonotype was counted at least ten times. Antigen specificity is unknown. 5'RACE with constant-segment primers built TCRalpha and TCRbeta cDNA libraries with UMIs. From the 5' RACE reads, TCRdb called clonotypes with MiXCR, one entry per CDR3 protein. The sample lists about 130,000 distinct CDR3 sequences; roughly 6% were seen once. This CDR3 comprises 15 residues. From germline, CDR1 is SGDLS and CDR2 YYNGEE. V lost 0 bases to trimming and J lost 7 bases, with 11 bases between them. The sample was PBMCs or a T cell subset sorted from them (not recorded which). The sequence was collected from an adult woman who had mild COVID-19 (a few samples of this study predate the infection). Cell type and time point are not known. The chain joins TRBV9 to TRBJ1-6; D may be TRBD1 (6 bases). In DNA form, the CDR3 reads TGTGCCAGCAGCGTAGGGACAGTATCGAATTCACCCCTCCACTTT. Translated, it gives CASSVGTVSNSPLHF.